The entry below describes one T cell receptor beta chain. The antigen is undetermined. This specimen belongs to a study of memory CD4+ T cells and cytomegalovirus serostatus. Study-wide background: Healthy Belgian adult donors included roughly nine CMV-positive and 24 CMV-negative people. Study-level findings and limits: The CMV-associated TCR signature appears largely within the CD4+ memory repertoire. CMV serostatus prediction reached median AUC approximately 0.96, or 0.89 with US-trained model. Each of approximately 73 CMV-associated TCRbeta sequences occurred in one to five individuals.

Single viable CD3+CD4+CD8-CD45RO+ cells were sorted as the memory CD4+ T cells. Trimming removed 4 bases from V and 8 bases from J, with 13 bases in between. The germline CDR1 and CDR2 sequences are SGHNT and YYREEE (reference sequence). This CDR3 contains 13 residues. Data came from immunoSEQ multiplex PCR; TCRdb stores just in-frame clones and leaves some out. Found here are roughly 49,000 clones, around 80% of them singletons; the top ten hold about 0.79%. The source is an adult in good health and CMV-seronegative. The chain couples TRBV5-4 to TRBJ2-1, with D uncertain. The sample comprised memory CD4+ T cells from blood. The CDR3 loop is CASSPGPSDEQFF. CDR3 sequence (DNA): TGTGCCAGCAGCCCAGGTCCAAGCGATGAGCAGTTCTTC.